This entry lists 19 T cell receptor beta chains sequenced from one sample in a study of T cell changes during pregnancy in multiple sclerosis. Assay: immunoSEQ multiplex PCR; the TCRdb copy retains only in-frame clones and omits some. Found here are about 68,000 clones, 91% of them singletons; the top ten hold more than 0.75%. Sequences were derived from peripheral blood, sampled in the second trimester of pregnancy. Receptors were obtained from a female donor with multiple sclerosis, enrolled in a pregnancy study.

The genes are TRBV19 and TRBJ1-5; D unresolved. V shed 0 bases and J shed 3 bases, with 9 bases lying between them. The germline CDR1 and CDR2 sequences are LNHDA and SQIVND (reference sequence). The CDR3 sequence is 15 residues long. DNA for the CDR3: TGTGCCAGTAGTATAGATGGAGGGTCCAATCAGCCCCAGCATTTT. Protein: CASSIDGGSNQPQHF.

V gene TRBV13 combines with J gene TRBJ1-1, with D perhaps TRBD1 (6 bases). V was clipped by 7 bases and J by 2 bases, with 14 bases between them. Germline V gives CDR1 PRHDT, CDR2 FYEKMQ (reference sequence). The CDR3 sequence is 14 residues long. The CDR3, as DNA: TGTGCCAGCAAAAGAGGACAGATTAACACTGAAGCTTTCTTT. This sequence encodes CASKRGQINTEAFF.

The genes are TRBV10-3 and TRBJ2-1, with 7 bases lining up with TRBD1. The CDR3 length is 12 residues. The V gene's germline CDR1 is ENHRY and CDR2 SYGVKD. The trim removed 6 bases at V and 7 bases at J, leaving 3 bases unmatched. The CDR3 loop reads CAISSTGNEQFF. In nucleotides, the CDR3 is TGTGCCATCAGCTCGACAGGGAATGAGCAGTTCTTC.

Written as DNA, the CDR3 is TGTGCCAGCAGCCCCGGGGTTTTGAGGCACGAGCAGTACTTC. Protein product: CASSPGVLRHEQYF. This chain uses TRBV7-2 with TRBJ2-7; tentatively, D is TRBD2 (5 bases). Trimming removed 5 bases from V and 5 bases from J, with 16 bases in between. The length of the CDR3 is 14 residues. The germline V gene encodes CDR1 SGHTA and CDR2 FQGNSA.

The rearrangement uses TRBV12-1 and TRBJ2-2; TRBD2 was called by the table and not checked on the DNA. TRBV12-1 is termed a pseudogene. The CDR3 runs 17 residues. CDR3 loop: CASSWGEWQGNTGELFF. The DNA of the CDR3 is TGTGCCAGCAGCTGGGGGGAGTGGCAGGGTAACACCGGGGAGCTGTTTTTT.

The genes are TRBV11-1 and TRBJ2-1; TRBD2 aligns across 8 bases. J was trimmed by 1 base and V by 7 bases; bases with no gene match: 3. The CDR3 is 14 amino acids. Germline-derived CDR1 and CDR2 are SGHAT and FQDESV (reference sequence). CDR3: CASNSGGSYNEQFF. CDR3 DNA: TGTGCCAGCAACAGCGGGGGTTCCTACAATGAGCAGTTCTTC.

This rearrangement joins TRBV2 to TRBJ2-1; TRBD2 matches 8 bases. Losses at the gene ends were 7 bases for V and 4 bases for J; bases not matched to a gene: 9. Per the germline V gene, CDR1 is SNHLY and CDR2 is FYNNEI. This CDR3 spans 15 amino acids. CDR3 region: CASTSGRGVYNEQFF. For the CDR3, the DNA is TGTGCCAGCACCTCAGGGCGGGGGGTGTACAATGAGCAGTTCTTC.

This chain uses TRBV30 with TRBJ2-5; maybe TRBD2 (6 bases). Germline CDR1 is GTSNPN and CDR2 is SVGIG (reference sequence). The germline V and J ends were trimmed by 5 bases and 5 bases, with 24 bases remaining between them. This CDR3 region has 16 residues. CDR3 coding DNA: TGTGCCTGGGGGGGGAAGACAGATCCTCAAGGGGAGACCCAGTACTTC. Protein product: CAWGGKTDPQGETQYF.

This rearrangement joins TRBV30 to TRBJ1-5; no clear D gene. V was clipped by 3 bases and J by 0 bases, with 6 bases between them. Germline-derived CDR1 and CDR2 are GTSNPN and SVGIG (reference sequence). CDR3 size: 13 residues. As DNA, the CDR3 is TGTGCCTGGAGGGGCAATAGCAATCAGCCCCAGCATTTT. This encodes CAWRGNSNQPQHF.

J is TRBJ1-4 and V is TRBV5-6; D not resolved. Between the trimmed V and J ends, which lost 0 bases and 2 bases, there was a span of 8 bases. Germline assignment: CDR1 SGHDT and CDR2 YYEEEE. CDR3 length: 15 residues. CDR3 sequence: CASSLAARTNEKLFF. In DNA form, the CDR3 reads TGTGCCAGCAGCTTGGCGGCGCGGACTAATGAAAAACTGTTTTTT.

The DNA of the CDR3 is TGTGCCATCGAGCAGGGTCAGGGGACTGAAGCTTTCTTT. Amino acids: CAIEQGQGTEAFF. The rearrangement links TRBV27 to TRBJ1-1; tentatively, D is TRBD1 (6 bases). V was pared by 10 bases and J by 5 bases, with 17 bases between. The CDR3 spans 13 residues. Germline V gene lookup returns CDR1 MNHEY and CDR2 SMNVEV (reference sequence).

The chain uses TRBV19 and TRBJ2-3; perhaps TRBD2 as D (5 bases). The CDR3 spans 15 residues. From germline, CDR1 is LNHDA and CDR2 SQIVND (reference sequence). V lost 9 bases and J 1 base, leaving 17 bases between the germline ends. The CDR3 nucleotides read TGTGCCAGCGGACTCCGCGCAGCCGGCACAGATACGCAGTATTTT. Its protein product is CASGLRAAGTDTQYF.

With regard to this clone: Relative to the germline gene, one junction end is altered; a read error may explain this. The J gene is TRBJ2-7, the V gene TRBV7-7, with TRBD1 matching 8 bases. The CDR3 is 13 residues long. The germline V gene has CDR1 SSHAT and CDR2 FNYEAQ (reference sequence). The CDR3 sequence is CASSGRTGLEQYF. The DNA of the CDR3 is TGTGCTAGCAGCGGACGGACAGGGCTTGAGCAGTACTTC.

The rearrangement links TRBV9 to TRBJ1-1, with 8 bases fitting TRBD1. The CDR3 is 16 amino acids. Germline V gene sequence: CDR1 SGDLS, CDR2 YYNGEE. Trimming took 1 base from V and 4 from J; bases not matched to a gene: 9. CDR3 sequence (DNA): TGTGCCAGCAGCGTAAACGACAGGGGCATAGTCACTGAAGCTTTCTTT. It yields the protein CASSVNDRGIVTEAFF.

The chain joins TRBV7-3 to TRBJ1-1; D perhaps matches TRBD1 (6 bases). The CDR3 has 15 amino acids. CDR1 is SGHTA and CDR2 is FQGTGA in the germline V gene. V was trimmed by 3 bases and J by 2 bases, leaving 13 bases between them. CDR3: CASSLTGTTNTEAFF. The CDR3 DNA reads as TGTGCCAGCAGCTTGACCGGGACAACCAACACTGAAGCTTTCTTT.

This clone was recorded once. The genes are TRBV30 and TRBJ2-1; 8 nucleotides match TRBD2. Looked up from germline, CDR1 is GTSNPN and CDR2 is SVGIG (reference sequence). After removal of 4 bases from V and 0 bases from J, the junction contained 2 bases not matched to a gene. This CDR3 is built from 14 residues. The CDR3 spells CAWTGLGSYNEQFF. Written as DNA, the CDR3 is TGTGCCTGGACGGGACTAGGCTCCTACAATGAGCAGTTCTTC.

The chain has TRBV4-1 and TRBJ2-5; a weak D match, TRBD1 (5 bases). The CDR3 totals 14 residues. Trimming removed 1 base from V and 5 bases from J, with 11 bases in between. Germline CDR1 reads MGHRA; CDR2 reads YSYEKL. CDR3 sequence: CASSQGSGPETQYF. For the CDR3, the DNA is TGCGCCAGCAGCCAAGGGTCAGGGCCGGAGACCCAGTACTTC.

J is TRBJ2-7 and V is TRBV18; D is perhaps TRBD1 (5 bases). The CDR3 runs to 13 residues. Germline V lookup: CDR1 KGHSH, CDR2 LQKENI. The V end lost 2 bases, the J end lost 1 base, and 6 bases lay between the germline ends. The CDR3 reads CASSPRGSYEQYF. Here the CDR3 DNA reads TGTGCCAGCTCACCAAGGGGATCCTACGAGCAGTACTTC.

The V and J genes are TRBV6-4 and TRBJ2-1, with 10 bases identical to TRBD2. Trimming cost V 4 bases and J 1 base; bases outside gene matches: 1. This CDR3 is built from 15 residues. Looked up from germline, CDR1 is MRHNA and CDR2 is SNTAGT. In DNA, the CDR3 is TGTGCCAGCAGTGGGACTAGCGGTTCCTACAATGAGCAGTTCTTC. Translating gives CASSGTSGSYNEQFF.